Listed here is a single T cell receptor (beta chain). Its antigen is unknown. The CDR3 has 13 residues. Germline V gene data show CDR1 as WSHSY and CDR2 as SAAADI. V was pared by 5 bases and J by 6 bases, with 11 bases between. This record comes from a study of cytomegalovirus exposure and HLA in healthy donors. Method: immunoSEQ multiplex PCR; TCRdb's copy keeps in-frame clones and lacks some. The top ten hold 2.9% of the sample, which has over 200,000 clones, 85% to 90% seen once. General study results and limits: Among TCR beta chains, those listed as cytomegalovirus-associated numbered around 180.

The chain joins TRBV10-2 to TRBJ2-1; D may be TRBD1 (6 bases). This TCR derives from a woman in her late teens or twenties in good health and CMV-seronegative. The specimen sequenced was PBMCs. The CDR3 reads CASSQQGGNEQFF. Written as DNA, the CDR3 is TGCGCCAGCAGTCAGCAAGGGGGCAATGAGCAGTTCTTC.